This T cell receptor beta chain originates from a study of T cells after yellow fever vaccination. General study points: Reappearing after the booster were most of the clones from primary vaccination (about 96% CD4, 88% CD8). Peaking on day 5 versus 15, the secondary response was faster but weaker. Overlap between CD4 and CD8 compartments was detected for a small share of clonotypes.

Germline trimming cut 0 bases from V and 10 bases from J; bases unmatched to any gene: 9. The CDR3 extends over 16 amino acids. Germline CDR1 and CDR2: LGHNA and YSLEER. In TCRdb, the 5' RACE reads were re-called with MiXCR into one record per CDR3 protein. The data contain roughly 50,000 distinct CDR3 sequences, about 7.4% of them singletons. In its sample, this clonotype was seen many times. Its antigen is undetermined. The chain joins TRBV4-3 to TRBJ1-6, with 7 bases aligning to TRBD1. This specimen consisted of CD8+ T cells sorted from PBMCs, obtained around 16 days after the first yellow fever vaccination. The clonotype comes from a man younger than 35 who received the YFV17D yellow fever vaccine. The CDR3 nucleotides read TGCGCCAGCAGCCAAGATTGGCAGGGGGTAGGCTCACCCCTCCACTTT. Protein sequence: CASSQDWQGVGSPLHF.